The entry below gives a single TCR beta chain sequence along with its context. CDR1 and CDR2 (germline): SNHLY, FYNNEI. This CDR3 is 14 amino acids long. Trimming pared 2 bases from V and 10 bases from J, leaving 17 bases between. This sample is drawn from a study of blood T cell repertoires in COVID-19. Assay: immunoSEQ multiplex PCR; the TCRdb copy retains only in-frame clones and omits some. The sample lists around 450,000 clones, about nine tenths seen once, with about 0.75% in the top ten. Ages ranged from about 18 to 89 years, with residence in 24 US areas. The chain links TRBV2 to TRBJ1-1; weak D call: TRBD1 (6 bases). The receptor was isolated from a young woman who had recovered from COVID-19. Material: PBMCs or T cells enriched from blood (not recorded which). The CDR3 sequence is CASSESGGGLRAFF. The DNA for the CDR3 is TGTGCCAGCAGTGAATCGGGAGGGGGGCTACGAGCTTTCTTT.